This T cell receptor (beta chain) was identified during a study of T cells in Graves' hyperthyroidism and ophthalmopathy. Amplified TCR beta CDR3 regions came from RNA transcripts. A set of HTBI primers served as the primers for a first-round RT-PCR of the TCR CDR3. TCRdb re-analysed the multiplex PCR reads in MiXCR, keeping a single row per CDR3 protein. The table includes over 700,000 distinct CDR3 sequences, over 15% detected once. Overall study findings and caveats: Most thyroid-expanded clonotypes above 0.001 were also found in blood.

Diagnosis rested on symptoms, serum thyroxine and TRAb, thyroid ultrasound, and orbital computed tomography. Fresh peripheral blood, about 9.6 ml, yielded the PBMCs. This clonotype was observed at least ten times. Its antigen remains unknown. The germline V and J ends were trimmed by 3 bases and 2 bases, with 11 bases remaining between them. Germline V gene lookup returns CDR1 LGHDT and CDR2 YNNKEL (reference sequence). The CDR3 totals 15 residues. The V call is TRBV3-1, the J call TRBJ1-5; weak D call: TRBD1 (5 bases). What was sequenced was blood. The origin of this receptor is a woman aged 45-65 years with Graves' hyperthyroidism that later progressed to Graves' ophthalmopathy. The CDR3 sequence is CASSHSQGGNQPQHF. In DNA form, the CDR3 reads TGTGCCAGCAGCCATAGTCAGGGCGGCAATCAGCCCCAGCATTTT.